The sequence of this T cell receptor (beta chain) was determined in a study of T and B cells in COVID-19 patients. TRB rearrangements were amplified by multiplex PCR with BIOMED2 TRB-A/B primers. TCRdb re-called the multiplex PCR reads through MiXCR, storing one row per CDR3 protein. The sample records approximately 26,000 distinct CDR3 sequences, 32% being singletons. TRB was amplified from about 260-540 ng of blood genomic DNA. This sequence originates from a human donor who had recovered from COVID-19. The sequencing input was blood.

The CDR3 region has the DNA TGTGCCAGCAGTGTAACGAAGAATCAGCCCCAGCATTTT. Its translation: CASSVTKNQPQHF. The V call is TRBV6-1, the J call TRBJ1-5; D gene ambiguous. The CDR3 runs to 13 residues. V lost 4 bases and J 4 bases, leaving 8 bases between the germline ends. The germline V gene has CDR1 MNHNS and CDR2 SASEGT.